The 8 T cell receptor beta chains given below trace back to one sample, sequenced in a study of OX40 agonist ivuxolimab in advanced cancers. Sequenced by immunoSEQ multiplex PCR; TCRdb stores in-frame clones only, minus some. The sample consists of about 46,000 clones, more than 85% of them appearing once. The sample consisted of CD4+ or CD8+ T cells sorted from blood, taken in a trial of the OX40 agonist ivuxolimab. The receptor source for this set is an adult with an advanced solid tumor such as melanoma, head and neck, liver or kidney cancer.

The V call is TRBV4-2, the J call TRBJ2-4; TRBD2 matches at 11 bases. This CDR3 contains 16 residues. CDR1 and CDR2 (germline): LGHNA, YNFKEQ. Germline trimming cut 0 bases from V and 11 bases from J; bases unmatched to any gene: 9. The CDR3, as DNA: TGTGCCAGCAGCCAAGATGGTCTAGCGGGGGGCCCCTTTCAGTACTTC. This sequence encodes CASSQDGLAGGPFQYF.

The chain joins TRBV5-1 to TRBJ2-3; D is perhaps TRBD1 (6 bases). Germline V lookup: CDR1 SGHRS, CDR2 YFSETQ. The V end was cut by 1 base, the J end by 4 bases, with 13 bases between. The CDR3 contains 15 residues. The CDR3 sequence: CASSLRGRGPDTQYF. In DNA form, the CDR3 reads TGCGCCAGCAGCTTGAGGGGCAGGGGTCCAGATACGCAGTATTTT.

J is TRBJ2-1 and V is TRBV7-9, with D maybe TRBD2 (6 bases). V dropped 5 bases and J dropped 4 bases, with 12 bases sitting between them. CDR1 and CDR2 from the germline V gene are SEHNR and FQNEAQ (reference sequence). The CDR3 has 14 amino acids. The CDR3 region has the DNA TGTGCCAGCAGCCGAACGGGACTTTACAATGAGCAGTTCTTC. This translates into CASSRTGLYNEQFF.

V gene TRBV11-2 combines with J gene TRBJ2-7, with 10 bases identical to TRBD1. After removal of 5 bases from V and 4 bases from J, the junction contained 8 bases not matched to a gene. The CDR3 length is 15 residues. Germline V gene data show CDR1 as SGHAT and CDR2 as FQNNGV. CDR3 loop: CASSTGTGVSYEQYF. The CDR3 DNA sequence: TGTGCCAGCAGCACCGGGACAGGGGTTTCTTACGAGCAGTACTTC. The complete variable domain, with remaining parts taken from reference TRBV11-2 and TRBJ2-7, reads EAGVAQSPRYKIIEKRQSVAFWCNPISGHATLYWYQQILGQGPKLLIQFQNNGVVDDSQLPKDRFSAERLKGVDSTLKIQPAKLEDSAVYLCASSTGTGVSYEQYFGPGTRLTVT.

This chain uses TRBV19 with TRBJ1-1, with a tentative D call TRBD1 (6 bases). Per the germline V gene, CDR1 is LNHDA and CDR2 is SQIVND (reference sequence). The CDR3 consists of 14 residues. V lost 5 bases and J lost 2, with 12 bases in between. The CDR3 reads CASSYRDGNTEAFF. CDR3 bases: TGTGCCAGTAGTTACAGGGATGGTAACACTGAAGCTTTCTTT.

This clone was seen a single time. V is TRBV20-1 and J is TRBJ2-1; unclear D gene. CDR1 DFQATT and CDR2 SNEGSKA come from the germline V gene (reference sequence). The CDR3 spans 11 residues. The V end was cut by 0 bases, the J end by 10 bases, with 7 bases between. The CDR3 sequence: CSAREKWEQFF. As DNA, the CDR3 is TGCAGTGCTAGAGAGAAATGGGAGCAGTTCTTC.

The DNA for the CDR3 is TGTGCCAGCAGTTACGCGGGGGGGCCAGGCTACACCTTC. Protein sequence: CASSYAGGPGYTF. V and J are TRBV6-5 and TRBJ1-2; TRBD1 might be the D (6 bases). The germline gives CDR1 MNHEY, CDR2 SVGAGI. CDR3 length: 13 amino acids. The V end lost 2 bases, the J end lost 8 bases, and 12 bases lay between the germline ends.

The chain joins TRBV5-4 to TRBJ2-5; the D call may be TRBD1 or TRBD2 (7 bases each). Germline values: CDR1 SGHNT, CDR2 YYREEE (reference sequence). This CDR3 spans 17 amino acids. Trimming took off 3 bases at V and 5 bases at J, with 23 bases between the two ends. CDR3 DNA: TGTGCCAGCAGCTCAGGGGGGGGAGCGGGAAGGCGGGAGACCCAGTACTTC. As protein: CASSSGGGAGRRETQYF.